These T cell receptor beta chains were read from a single sample in a study of T cell changes during pregnancy in multiple sclerosis. Repertoires were generated with immunoSEQ multiplex PCR, while TCRdb's copy carries only in-frame clones and drops some. The repertoire holds about 48,000 clones, around 90% seen once, with about 0.5% in the top ten. The sequences come from CD4+ T cells from peripheral blood mononuclear cells, collected in the third trimester of pregnancy. The receptor source for this set is a female donor with multiple sclerosis, enrolled in a pregnancy study. Both conserved end residues are part of each CDR3. Fields, in order: J gene, clone size, V gene, CDR3 protein. A row's size may be missing; if present it is once, few, many or a size class.

j_call: TRBJ1-4
clone_size: NA
v_call: TRBV7-9
cdr3_aa: CASSSQGTGEKLFF

j_call: TRBJ1-2
clone_size: NA
v_call: TRBV7-8
cdr3_aa: CASSQRGGLGGPFLSHYGYTF

j_call: TRBJ1-6
clone_size: NA
v_call: TRBV18
cdr3_aa: CASSQIPVRSGQGEVSSPLHF

j_call: TRBJ1-1
clone_size: NA
v_call: TRBV14
cdr3_aa: CASSQDPMGRAEAFF

j_call: TRBJ1-2
clone_size: NA
v_call: TRBV30
cdr3_aa: CAWSPVYGYTF

j_call: TRBJ2-1
clone_size: few
v_call: TRBV30
cdr3_aa: CACTLAGTYNEQFF

j_call: TRBJ2-2
clone_size: NA
v_call: TRBV28
cdr3_aa: CASSTGSGELFF

j_call: TRBJ1-1
clone_size: NA
v_call: TRBV19
cdr3_aa: CASSIPGSRVEAFF

j_call: TRBJ2-1
clone_size: NA
v_call: TRBV7-9
cdr3_aa: CASRQGKSYNEQFF

j_call: TRBJ2-7
clone_size: NA
v_call: TRBV27
cdr3_aa: CASSLGAVPNYEQYF

j_call: TRBJ1-1
clone_size: NA
v_call: TRBV9
cdr3_aa: CASSAGRPETGSSEAFF

j_call: TRBJ2-5
clone_size: NA
v_call: TRBV2
cdr3_aa: CASNEGLAGNQETQYF

j_call: TRBJ2-2
clone_size: few
v_call: TRBV9
cdr3_aa: CASSAVGTGGPTGELFF

j_call: TRBJ2-3
clone_size: NA
v_call: TRBV5-6
cdr3_aa: CASSGRLVTDTQYF

j_call: TRBJ2-3
clone_size: NA
v_call: TRBV29-1
cdr3_aa: CSVAGTGITDTQYF

j_call: TRBJ1-6
clone_size: NA
v_call: TRBV5-1
cdr3_aa: CASRSGQENNSPLHF

j_call: TRBJ2-7
clone_size: NA
v_call: TRBV5-1
cdr3_aa: CASSLSHGAYEQYF

j_call: TRBJ2-2
clone_size: NA
v_call: TRBV7-2
cdr3_aa: CASSPAGTNTGELFF

j_call: TRBJ2-5
clone_size: NA
v_call: TRBV5-1
cdr3_aa: CASSLAASPQETQYF

j_call: TRBJ2-5
clone_size: NA
v_call: TRBV13
cdr3_aa: CASSYRGPQETQYF

j_call: TRBJ2-2
clone_size: NA
v_call: TRBV7-7
cdr3_aa: CASSPLNTGELFF

j_call: TRBJ1-3
clone_size: NA
v_call: TRBV4-1
cdr3_aa: CASSQVGRETGNTIYF

j_call: TRBJ1-1
clone_size: NA
v_call: TRBV5-4
cdr3_aa: CASSSPGNTEAFF

j_call: TRBJ1-3
clone_size: NA
v_call: TRBV29-1
cdr3_aa: CSVVAGNTIYF

j_call: TRBJ2-7
clone_size: NA
v_call: TRBV9
cdr3_aa: CASSARTSGGQVEQYF

j_call: TRBJ2-3
clone_size: once
v_call: TRBV2
cdr3_aa: CASVWTSGGATDTQYF

j_call: TRBJ2-1
clone_size: NA
v_call: TRBV7-9
cdr3_aa: CASSLAGRTSGGSYNEQFF

j_call: TRBJ1-1
clone_size: NA
v_call: TRBV10-3
cdr3_aa: CAISEKGAETEAFF

j_call: TRBJ1-5
clone_size: NA
v_call: TRBV7-2
cdr3_aa: CASTQDTYQPQHF

j_call: TRBJ1-5
clone_size: once
v_call: TRBV7-2
cdr3_aa: CASSPTFPGNQPQHF

j_call: TRBJ1-2
clone_size: NA
v_call: TRBV18
cdr3_aa: CASSPTGTGNIGYGYTF

j_call: TRBJ2-2
clone_size: NA
v_call: TRBV5-6
cdr3_aa: CASSYTGQPTGELFF

j_call: TRBJ1-1
clone_size: NA
v_call: TRBV7-8
cdr3_aa: CASRVEDRVNTEAFF

j_call: TRBJ2-3
clone_size: NA
v_call: TRBV9
cdr3_aa: CASSPRSLDLGRDTQYF

j_call: TRBJ1-5
clone_size: NA
v_call: TRBV27
cdr3_aa: CASSFPLRQPQHF

j_call: TRBJ2-3
clone_size: NA
v_call: TRBV5-1
cdr3_aa: CASSFRTGWDTQYF

j_call: TRBJ1-3
clone_size: NA
v_call: TRBV5-1
cdr3_aa: CASSLGQSGNTIYF

j_call: TRBJ1-4
clone_size: NA
v_call: TRBV29-1
cdr3_aa: CSGQGAEKLFF

j_call: TRBJ2-1
clone_size: once
v_call: TRBV2
cdr3_aa: CASSSRVGEQFF

j_call: TRBJ2-5
clone_size: NA
v_call: TRBV15
cdr3_aa: CATSRVQGGETQYF

j_call: TRBJ1-6
clone_size: NA
v_call: TRBV5-1
cdr3_aa: CASSLEGRGPILHNSPLHF

j_call: TRBJ1-6
clone_size: NA
v_call: TRBV19
cdr3_aa: CASSIEGQGLTPLHF